This TCR beta chain emerged from a study of T cells in Graves' hyperthyroidism and ophthalmopathy. The overall study: Once the initial diagnosis was made, peripheral blood was obtained before any treatment. Regarding the study as a whole: Patients with ophthalmopathy were separated from those with stable hyperthyroidism by a 13 V-J model. Expanded thyroid clonotypes (above 0.001) were mostly also found in blood.

Many counts were recorded for this clonotype. The antigen remains undetermined. This CDR3 spans 14 amino acids. V was cut by 0 bases and J by 5 bases, with 10 bases left in between. CDR1 MNHEY and CDR2 SVGAGI come from the germline V gene. When ophthalmopathy did not progress within 18 months, Graves' hyperthyroidism was considered stable. Regions amplified from RNA transcripts were the TCR beta CDR3 regions. When the TCR CDR3 underwent first-round RT-PCR, the HTBI primer set was used. MiXCR, run by TCRdb on the multiplex PCR reads, gives a single entry per CDR3 protein. The sample holds about 420,000 distinct CDR3 sequences, around 15% seen once.

V gene TRBV6-5 combines with J gene TRBJ2-5, with D possibly matching TRBD1 (5 bases). The receptor's source is a woman under 30 with Graves' hyperthyroidism. Sequenced input: blood. Here the CDR3 reads CASSYSRQSETQYF. Here the CDR3 DNA reads TGTGCCAGCAGTTACTCGAGACAGTCGGAGACCCAGTACTTC.